This T cell receptor beta chain is from a study of T cells in tuberculosis. The study, taken as a whole, reports: Active tuberculosis alpha repertoires lay closer to GMM-specific TCRs than controls'.

Germline V gene data show CDR1 as MNHEY and CDR2 as SVGAGI. The CDR3 contains 15 residues. The trim removed 6 bases at V and 0 bases at J, leaving 5 bases unmatched. Time point reported: new active TB diagnosis, blood taken before or within 7 days of starting treatment. TCRdb's table, derived via immunoSEQ multiplex PCR, lists solely in-frame clones and lacks some. The sample includes roughly 34,000 clones, 93% of them seen just once. Comment on this clone: Its antigen is unidentified.

This chain uses TRBV6-5 with TRBJ1-5; 7 bases line up with TRBD1. The receptor was isolated from an adult with tuberculosis. The source was PBMCs, collected at tuberculosis diagnosis. The CDR3 DNA reads TGTGCCAGCAGGGATACAGGGGCTAGCAATCAGCCCCAGCATTTT. Translation gives CASRDTGASNQPQHF.